The 27 T cell receptor beta chains given below trace back to one sample, sequenced in a study of persistence of HIV-infected CD4 T cells (TCRdb year 2020). For these TCRs, the target antigens are not known. The treatment or condition label, as the study defines it: suppressive antiretroviral therapy. Cells were stimulated with anti-CD3/anti-CD28 magnetic beads as a nonspecific positive control representing the CD4+ T cell repertoire. Responding CD4+ T cells were sorted on the basis of upregulation of both CD40 ligand and CD69. The immunoSEQ hsTCRB assay version 4 in survey mode was used to sequence TCRbeta repertoires from genomic DNA. The table was pulled from immuneACCESS by TCRdb, which kept in-frame rearrangements only. Such tables lose some clones; where checked, under half of the loss comes from unresolved V genes, and the rest has no known cause. Across this sample there are more than 35,000 clones, with roughly 90% seen only once. The top ten constitute approximately 2% of the sample.

Sequencing was performed on CD4+ T cells sorted from PBMCs after approximately 20-hour stimulation, taken from a patient who received antiretroviral therapy. The sample's cell subset or site label, in plain terms: CD40L+CD69+ CD4 T cells responding to anti-CD3/anti-CD28 beads, representing the overall repertoire. The receptors were sampled from an adult man with HIV who was CMV-seropositive.

V usage is TRBV7-8 and J usage is TRBJ1-2; a possible D gene is TRBD1 (6 bases). CDR1 is SGHVS, CDR2 FQNEAQ, per germline. The V end was cut by 4 bases, the J end by 7 bases, with 16 bases between. The CDR3 sequence is 14 residues long. The CDR3 DNA reads TGTGCCAGCAGCTCAAAATCAGGGGTCTTTGGCTACACCTTC. It encodes CASSSKSGVFGYTF.

V is TRBV7-9 and J is TRBJ2-1, with TRBD2 identical over 11 bases. The CDR3 runs 18 residues. Germline V gene data show CDR1 as SEHNR and CDR2 as FQNEAQ (reference sequence). V lost 2 bases to trimming and J lost 9 bases; unmatched junction nucleotides: 15. CDR3 coding DNA: TGTGCCAGCAGCTTACCCCCCGGTGGTAGCGGGGGGGCCCGTGAGCAGTTCTTC. Its protein is CASSLPPGGSGGAREQFF.

The chain has TRBV10-1 and TRBJ1-2; D is possibly TRBD1 (6 bases). Trimming cost V 7 bases and J 2 bases, with 17 bases left between them. Germline V gene lookup returns CDR1 WNHNN and CDR2 SYGVQD (reference sequence). The CDR3 has 15 amino acids. CDR3 DNA sequence: TGCGCCAGCATCGGAAGACAGGAAGAAAACTATGGCTACACCTTC. Translating gives CASIGRQEENYGYTF.

The genes are TRBV9 and TRBJ2-3, with 11 bases aligning to TRBD1. V was clipped by 1 base and J by 4 bases; unmatched bases: 5. The CDR3 sequence is 16 residues long. Looked up from germline, CDR1 is SGDLS and CDR2 is YYNGEE. CDR3 sequence: CASSVRGQGVPDTQYF. CDR3 nucleotide sequence: TGTGCCAGCAGCGTAAGGGGACAGGGGGTACCAGATACGCAGTATTTT.

The rearrangement joins TRBV3-1 (or the pseudogene TRBV3-2) to TRBJ1-1; a possible D gene is TRBD1 (6 bases). CDR3 length: 14 residues. Germline V CDR1 and CDR2: LGHDT, YNNKEL (reference sequence). Trimming stripped 3 bases from V and 0 bases from J, with 8 bases between. CDR3 nucleotides: TGTGCCAGCAGCCAGGGGGCGATGAACACTGAAGCTTTCTTT. This sequence encodes CASSQGAMNTEAFF.

V is TRBV3-1 (or the pseudogene TRBV3-2) and J is TRBJ1-2, with D unclear. The germline V and J ends were trimmed by 0 bases and 13 bases, with 15 bases remaining between them. This CDR3 contains 13 residues. Germline V gene data show CDR1 as LGHDT and CDR2 as YNNKEL (reference sequence). The CDR3 sequence: CASSQERNRPTTF. CDR3 DNA: TGTGCCAGCAGCCAAGAGAGAAACAGACCTACCACCTTC.

This chain joins TRBV28 and TRBJ2-4; D is possibly TRBD1 or TRBD2 (6 bases each). V was shortened by 5 bases and J by 0 bases, with 14 bases between the two germline ends. Germline values: CDR1 MDHEN, CDR2 SYDVKM. The CDR3 spans 16 residues. CDR3 sequence (DNA): TGTGCCAGCAGTCCCCCTGGGGGGCTAGCCAAAAACATTCAGTACTTC. It yields the protein CASSPPGGLAKNIQYF.

This chain connects TRBV5-1 to TRBJ2-3; 8 nucleotides line up with TRBD1. Germline V lookup: CDR1 SGHRS, CDR2 YFSETQ. J was trimmed by 0 bases and V by 0 bases; bases with no gene match: 3. The CDR3 runs to 16 residues. For the CDR3, the DNA is TGCGCCAGCAGCTTGGAGGGACAGGCGAGCACAGATACGCAGTATTTT. Its protein is CASSLEGQASTDTQYF. The variable domain in full, completed from reference TRBV5-1 and TRBJ2-3, reads KAGVTQTPRYLIKTRGQQVTLSCSPISGHRSVSWYQQTPGQGLQFLFEYFSETQRNKGNFPGRFSGRQFSNSRSEMNVSTLELGDSALYLCASSLEGQASTDTQYFGPGTRLTVL.

This clone was detected only once. CDR3 region: CASSLGAGWNSPLHF. The CDR3, as DNA: TGTGCCAGCAGCTTGGGGGCAGGGTGGAATTCACCCCTCCACTTT. The chain is built from TRBV5-4 and TRBJ1-6, with D maybe TRBD1 (5 bases). CDR1 is SGHNT, CDR2 YYREEE, per germline (reference sequence). Trimming left V 0 bases short and J 7 bases short, with 11 bases between. There are 15 residues in the CDR3. Based on the CDR3 plus reference TRBV5-4 and TRBJ1-6, the full variable domain is ETGVTQSPTHLIKTRGQQVTLRCSSQSGHNTVSWYQQALGQGPQFIFQYYREEENGRGNFPPRFSGLQFPNYSSELNVNALELDDSALYLCASSLGAGWNSPLHFGNGTRLTVT.

V gene TRBV5-1 combines with J gene TRBJ1-2; 7 bases are shared with TRBD1. This CDR3 spans 18 amino acids. Trimming took 4 bases from V and 7 from J; bases not matched to a gene: 22. Germline V CDR1 and CDR2: SGHRS, YFSETQ. The CDR3 is CASSKLSGTGTVRGGYTF. CDR3 bases: TGCGCCAGCAGCAAATTGAGCGGGACCGGGACAGTCAGAGGTGGCTACACCTTC.

This clone has just one count. The CDR3: CASSYTGGTSSYEQYF. The CDR3 nucleotides read TGTGCCAGCAGTTACACTGGGGGCACGAGCTCCTACGAGCAGTACTTC. V gene TRBV6-5 combines with J gene TRBJ2-7, with D possibly TRBD1 on 6 matching bases. Looked up from germline, CDR1 is MNHEY and CDR2 is SVGAGI. Trimming removed 2 bases at V and 0 bases at J, with 14 bases between. The CDR3 contains 16 residues.

This clone was detected only a few times. The chain links TRBV6-5 to TRBJ1-5, with TRBD1 as a possible D gene (5 bases). The germline V gene encodes CDR1 MNHEY and CDR2 SVGAGI. Trimming pared 7 bases from V and 4 bases from J, leaving 14 bases between. The CDR3 consists of 14 residues. The CDR3 DNA sequence: TGTGCCAGCACTCCCGGGGGGACTAATCAGCCCCAGCATTTT. Translation gives CASTPGGTNQPQHF.

This clone was seen only a few times. In the same sample, other DNA sequences code for this CDR3. The chain couples TRBV29-1 to TRBJ2-3; TRBD1 agrees at 7 bases. This CDR3 spans 13 amino acids. Germline V gene data show CDR1 as SQVTM and CDR2 as ANQGSEA. The J segment lost 1 base and the V segment lost 5 bases, leaving 3 bases of the junction unmatched. CDR3 protein: CSVSQGGTDTQYF. Here the CDR3 DNA reads TGCAGCGTTAGCCAGGGGGGCACAGATACGCAGTATTTT.

This chain joins TRBV19 and TRBJ1-6, with a possible D match to TRBD1 (5 bases). This CDR3 is built from 15 residues. Germline-derived CDR1 and CDR2 are LNHDA and SQIVND (reference sequence). V lost 5 bases to trimming and J lost 1 base, with 9 bases between them. Here the CDR3 DNA reads TGTGCCAGTAGTGAACAGGAGTCCTATAATTCACCCCTCCACTTT. Its protein product is CASSEQESYNSPLHF.

The chain couples TRBV18 to TRBJ1-6, with D hard to call. The CDR3 extends over 13 amino acids. The germline V gene encodes CDR1 KGHSH and CDR2 LQKENI. V lost 5 bases and J 9 bases, leaving 11 bases between the germline ends. CDR3 sequence: CASSADGGSPLHF. The CDR3 DNA is TGTGCCAGCTCAGCGGACGGAGGTTCACCCCTCCACTTT.

The chain employs TRBV5-1 and TRBJ1-4; 10 nucleotides match TRBD1. CDR1 is SGHRS and CDR2 is YFSETQ in the germline V gene. V trimming: 1 base; J trimming: 8 bases; junction bases outside the gene matches: 8. CDR3 length: 16 amino acids. The CDR3, as DNA: TGCGCCAGCAGCTTGTTTCTTGGGACAGGGGAGGAAAAACTGTTTTTT. Residues: CASSLFLGTGEEKLFF.

The chain is built from TRBV6-5 and TRBJ2-7; tentative D call: TRBD1 (6 bases). V was clipped by 8 bases and J by 4 bases, with 18 bases between them. Germline CDR1 and CDR2: MNHEY and SVGAGI. The CDR3 is made up of 14 amino acids. CDR3 in DNA: TGTGCCAGCCTGCCGAGGAGTCAGGGGTACGAGCAGTACTTC. Its protein product is CASLPRSQGYEQYF.

The V call is TRBV10-1, the J call TRBJ2-3; 8 bases are a match to TRBD1. CDR1 is WNHNN and CDR2 is SYGVQD in the germline V gene (reference sequence). This CDR3 is 14 amino acids long. V trimming: 4 bases; J trimming: 4 bases; junction bases outside the gene matches: 4. The CDR3: CASSGGTGADTQYF. The DNA for the CDR3 is TGCGCCAGCAGTGGCGGGACAGGCGCAGATACGCAGTATTTT.

This clone was seen just once. The chain recombines TRBV6-5 with TRBJ1-2; D might be TRBD1 (5 bases). Germline CDR1 reads MNHEY; CDR2 reads SVGAGI. The CDR3 has 14 residues. The V and J ends lost 5 bases and 8 bases respectively, with 18 bases between them. The CDR3 here is CASSPPTGLGGYTF. CDR3 nucleotides: TGTGCCAGCAGTCCCCCCACGGGACTCGGCGGCTACACCTTC.

The rearrangement uses TRBV7-3 and TRBJ2-3; no firm D call. CDR1 is SGHTA and CDR2 is FQGTGA in the germline V gene. Trimming took 5 bases from V and 0 from J, leaving 3 bases between them. The CDR3 is 12 residues long. This CDR3 reads CASSLSTDTQYF. Here the CDR3 DNA reads TGTGCCAGCAGCCTAAGCACAGATACGCAGTATTTT.

The gene calls are TRBV4-1 and TRBJ2-7; possibly TRBD1 or TRBD2 for D (6 bases each). Germline CDR1 is MGHRA and CDR2 is YSYEKL. With 4 bases removed from V and 3 bases from J, the gap between germline ends came to 19 bases. The CDR3 has 16 residues. The CDR3 coding sequence is TGCGCCAGCAGCCCCCAAGCGGGTCAGGGGATCTACGAGCAGTACTTC. Its translation: CASSPQAGQGIYEQYF.

The chain recombines TRBV24-1 with TRBJ2-3, with 11 positions matching TRBD2. V trimming: 5 bases; J trimming: 4 bases; junction bases outside the gene matches: 4. This CDR3 is built from 15 residues. The germline V gene encodes CDR1 KGHDR and CDR2 SFDVKD. This chain's CDR3 is CATSVGLAGSDTQYF. CDR3 DNA: TGTGCCACCAGTGTAGGACTAGCGGGCTCAGATACGCAGTATTTT.

J is TRBJ1-4 and V is TRBV19; no clear D. Trimming removed 4 bases from V and 12 bases from J, with 15 bases in between. The V gene's germline CDR1 is LNHDA and CDR2 SQIVND (reference sequence). The CDR3 totals 13 residues. The CDR3, as DNA: TGTGCCAGTAGTAGAGTTTGGGTCTCGGAACTGTTTTTT. Protein sequence: CASSRVWVSELFF.

The chain links TRBV6-5 to TRBJ1-3; D remains unclear. The CDR3 runs 15 residues. V lost 2 bases, J lost 0 bases, and 8 bases lay in between. Germline CDR1 reads MNHEY; CDR2 reads SVGAGI. The CDR3 coding sequence is TGTGCCAGCAGTTACACACTTAGCTCTGGAAACACCATATATTTT. Amino acids: CASSYTLSSGNTIYF.

The V and J genes are TRBV2 and TRBJ2-1, with 8 bases lining up with TRBD2. CDR1 is SNHLY, CDR2 FYNNEI, per germline. The CDR3 runs to 12 residues. V was pared by 6 bases and J by 8 bases, with 3 bases of the junction left unmatched. The CDR3 reads CASRGLADEQFF. DNA for the CDR3: TGTGCCAGCAGAGGACTAGCCGATGAGCAGTTCTTC. The full variable domain, rest sourced from reference TRBV2 and TRBJ2-1, is EPEVTQTPSHQVTQMGQEVILRCVPISNHLYFYWYRQILGQKVEFLVSFYNNEISEKSEIFDDQFSVERPDGSNFTLKIRSTKLEDSAMYFCASRGLADEQFFGPGTRLTVL.

CDR3: CSVREGGTGELFF. The DNA for the CDR3 is TGCAGCGTTCGAGAGGGAGGCACCGGGGAGCTGTTTTTT. This rearrangement joins TRBV29-1 to TRBJ2-2; weak D call: TRBD2 (6 bases). This CDR3 is built from 13 residues. The germline gives CDR1 SQVTM, CDR2 ANQGSEA. The ends were cut back, 5 bases at V and 4 bases at J, with 11 bases in the middle.

V and J are TRBV7-3 and TRBJ2-3, with TRBD2 matching 7 bases. Germline CDR1 is SGHTA and CDR2 is FQGTGA. V lost 5 bases, J lost 6 bases, and 11 bases stayed unmatched. CDR3 length: 15 amino acids. The CDR3: CASSIGTNGLDTQYF. In DNA, the CDR3 is TGTGCCAGCAGCATCGGGACTAATGGGTTGGATACGCAGTATTTT.